These 5 T cell receptor beta chains came from one sample sequenced in a study of tumor-infiltrating lymphocytes in primary liver carcinoma. Without any cell sorting, about 19-30 mg of bulk tissue yielded co-extracted RNA and DNA. Starting from around 0.45 ug of total RNA, TCR beta cDNA was produced with a primer in the constant region. Library construction for TCR beta comprised three nested multiplex PCR rounds performed with slightly modified ARM-PCR. Forward primers for TRBV1-TRBV30 and a C-beta reverse primer served the first two PCR rounds, at about 11 cycles each. TCRdb re-analysed the multiplex PCR reads in MiXCR, keeping a single row per CDR3 protein. The repertoire includes around 80,000 distinct CDR3 sequences, over 60% of them detected once, and approximately 19% sits in the top ten. What was sequenced was liver tumor tissue from sampling region 1. The subset: tumor region T1, superior pole. All receptors derive from a man aged 35 to 55 with primary liver carcinoma and hepatitis B virus infection.

Points on this clonotype: Sequence at one end of the junction differs from germline and may be a read error. The genes are TRBV11-2 and TRBJ2-7, with a possible D match to TRBD2 (5 bases). Germline V lookup: CDR1 SGHAT, CDR2 FQNNGV. The CDR3 spans 13 residues. The CDR3 DNA reads TGTACCAGCAGCTCGAGTATAGCGCACGTGCAGTACTTC. It codes for CTSSSSIAHVQYF.

Of note for this clonotype: The final CDR3 position lacks the conserved phenylalanine or tryptophan, pointing to a likely read error. The chain has TRBV4-1 and TRBJ2-7; TRBD2 aligns across 9 bases. Germline trimming cut 0 bases from V and 4 bases from J; bases unmatched to any gene: 4. There are 15 residues in the CDR3. Germline lookup yields CDR1 MGHRA and CDR2 YSYEKL. This CDR3 reads CASSQDHSGRYEQYS. CDR3 coding DNA: TGCGCCAGCAGCCAAGACCACAGCGGGAGGTACGAGCAGTACTCC.

This chain uses TRBV4-2 with TRBJ1-5; TRBD1 matches at 7 bases. The length of the CDR3 is 16 residues. The V segment lost 1 base and the J segment 15 bases; nucleotides outside the gene matches: 18. Germline V gene data show CDR1 as LGHNA and CDR2 as YNFKEQ. CDR3 amino acids: CASSQAMGTDPQTLHF. CDR3 sequence (DNA): TGTGCCAGCAGCCAAGCGATGGGGACAGACCCTCAGACCCTGCATTTT.

This clonotype was picked up one time. J is TRBJ2-3 and V is TRBV4-2; D gene uncertain. Germline V gene lookup returns CDR1 LGHNA and CDR2 YNFKEQ. CDR3 length: 15 residues. With 4 bases removed from V and 2 bases from J, the gap between germline ends came to 13 bases. The chain's CDR3 is CASSRTPQTTDTQYF. The CDR3 DNA reads TGTGCCAGCAGCCGAACCCCCCAGACCACAGATACGCAGTATTTT.

This clonotype occurred a few times. The rearrangement joins TRBV18 to TRBJ2-7; 7 bases map to TRBD1. The trim removed 0 bases at V and 1 base at J, leaving 3 bases unmatched. Germline values: CDR1 KGHSH, CDR2 LQKENI. The CDR3 is 15 amino acids. CDR3: CASSPPGRGSYEQYF. The CDR3 DNA reads as TGTGCCAGCTCACCACCGGGCAGGGGGTCCTACGAGCAGTACTTC.